Shown below are 24 T cell receptor beta chains from a single sample sequenced in a study of beta chain features in type 1 diabetes. Reverse transcription of all isolated RNA meant that expressed TCRB transcripts were sequenced. Only in-frame clones appear in the TCRdb table, and some are missing; sequencing was by immunoSEQ multiplex PCR. This table has over 500,000 clones, around 16% appearing once. The sample was naive CD4+ T cells from blood. Receptors were obtained from a man between 18 and 35 years old in good health.

This clone turned up a few times. This chain uses TRBV29-1 with TRBJ1-2; 9 bases align to TRBD1. The V gene end was trimmed by 7 bases and the J gene end by 7 bases; junction bases not matched to a gene: 10. The germline gives CDR1 SQVTM, CDR2 ANQGSEA. This CDR3 has 13 residues. The CDR3 DNA reads as TGCAGCGGCTCAACGGGACAGGGAGTTGGCTACACCTTC. Translating it yields CSGSTGQGVGYTF.

On this clone: This same CDR3 is encoded by further DNA sequences in the sample. This rearrangement joins TRBV18 to TRBJ2-5; D gene uncertain. V was shortened by 3 bases and J by 2 bases, with 7 bases between the two germline ends. The germline V gene has CDR1 KGHSH and CDR2 LQKENI. CDR3 size: 13 residues. CDR3: CASSPGAQETQYF. CDR3 nucleotides: TGTGCCAGCTCACCGGGCGCTCAAGAGACCCAGTACTTC.

This chain uses TRBV6-6 with TRBJ1-1; perhaps TRBD1 as D (5 bases). V lost 0 bases to trimming and J lost 4 bases, with 12 bases between them. The germline V gene encodes CDR1 MNHNY and CDR2 SVGAGI (reference sequence). The CDR3 runs 15 residues. CDR3 residues: CASSYSQGLSTEAFF. The CDR3, as DNA: TGTGCCAGCAGTTACTCGCAGGGCTTGAGCACTGAAGCTTTCTTT.

This clone was picked up a small number of times. The chain recombines TRBV7-2 with TRBJ1-4; the D is unclear. The germline V gene encodes CDR1 SGHTA and CDR2 FQGNSA. This CDR3 spans 15 amino acids. V lost 0 bases, J lost 5 bases, and 10 bases lay in between. CDR3 nucleotides: TGTGCCAGCAGCTTAGCGGCCAGATCAAATGAAAAACTGTTTTTT. Its protein is CASSLAARSNEKLFF.

V and J are TRBV7-2 and TRBJ2-7; D not certain. This CDR3 spans 11 amino acids. The V and J ends lost 3 bases and 6 bases respectively, with 6 bases between them. The germline CDR1 and CDR2 sequences are SGHTA and FQGNSA. CDR3 protein: CASSLTREQYF. The CDR3 nucleotides read TGTGCCAGCAGCTTGACTCGCGAGCAGTACTTC. Variable domain in full (rest from reference TRBV7-2 and TRBJ2-7): GAGVSQSPSNKVTEKGKDVELRCDPISGHTALYWYRQSLGQGLEFLIYFQGNSAPDKSGLPSDRFSAERTGGSVSTLTIQRTQQEDSAVYLCASSLTREQYFGPGTRLTVT.

In DNA, the CDR3 is TGTGGGGGGAGGGTTCGTCAGCCCCAGCATTTT. This codes for CGGRVRQPQHF. The genes are TRBV7-7 and TRBJ1-5, with TRBD1 as a possible D gene (5 bases). Germline CDR1 is SSHAT and CDR2 is FNYEAQ (reference sequence). The CDR3 contains 11 residues. The full variable domain, with the rest looked up from reference TRBV7-7 and TRBJ1-5, is GAGVSQSPRYKVTKRGQDVTLRCDPISSHATLYWYQQALGQGPEFLTYFNYEAQPDKSGLPSDRFSAERPEGSISTLTIQRTEQRDSAMYRCGGRVRQPQHFGDGTRLSIL.

The chain employs TRBV19 and TRBJ1-5; D possibly corresponds to TRBD1 (6 bases). The CDR3 is made up of 16 amino acids. CDR1 is LNHDA, CDR2 SQIVND, per germline (reference sequence). The V end lost 3 bases, the J end lost 2 bases, and 14 bases lay between the germline ends. The CDR3: CASSILRQARNQPQHF. For the CDR3, the DNA is TGTGCCAGTAGTATCCTCCGACAGGCCCGCAATCAGCCCCAGCATTTT.

This clone was counted a few times. The rearrangement uses TRBV10-3 and TRBJ2-5; D remains unclear. V was pared by 3 bases and J by 2 bases, with 4 bases between. The germline V gene has CDR1 ENHRY and CDR2 SYGVKD. There are 12 residues in the CDR3. The chain's CDR3 is CAISEVQETQYF. CDR3 sequence (DNA): TGTGCCATCAGTGAAGTTCAAGAGACCCAGTACTTC.

The J gene is TRBJ2-7, the V gene TRBV9; D gene uncertain. The CDR3 contains 15 residues. With 0 bases removed from V and 0 bases from J, the gap between germline ends came to 10 bases. Germline-derived CDR1 and CDR2 are SGDLS and YYNGEE. CDR3 nucleotides: TGTGCCAGCAGCGTAGGGCAGGTTAACTCCTACGAGCAGTACTTC. This translates into CASSVGQVNSYEQYF.

This clone was detected only a few times. The chain couples TRBV5-1 to TRBJ2-1; TRBD2 agrees at 9 bases. J gave up 6 bases and V 0 bases, and 13 bases lay outside the gene matches. This CDR3 is built from 18 residues. Germline loops: CDR1 SGHRS, CDR2 YFSETQ. In DNA form, the CDR3 reads TGCGCCAGCAGCTTGGTACGGGCTGGCGGGAGGGCCCCCAATGAGCAGTTCTTC. The encoded protein is CASSLVRAGGRAPNEQFF.

For the CDR3, the DNA is TGTGCCAGCAGCCCCCGGGCCTCCCGGGGCAATCAGCCCCAGCATTTT. Its translation: CASSPRASRGNQPQHF. The rearrangement joins TRBV7-8 to TRBJ1-5; D not resolved. Trimming shortened V by 5 bases and J by 2 bases, and 16 bases separated the two germline ends. Germline values: CDR1 SGHVS, CDR2 FQNEAQ. The CDR3 spans 16 residues.

The chain has TRBV10-3 and TRBJ2-3, with 9 nucleotides matching TRBD2. Germline loops: CDR1 ENHRY, CDR2 SYGVKD. J was trimmed by 5 bases and V by 4 bases; bases with no gene match: 7. CDR3 size: 15 residues. For the CDR3, the DNA is TGTGCCATCAGTGGCGGGGGGGCCGGAGGAGATACGCAGTATTTT. This translates into CAISGGGAGGDTQYF.

This clone was picked up a small number of times. This chain links TRBV27 with TRBJ2-7, with a tentative D call TRBD1 (5 bases). V was pared by 5 bases and J by 5 bases, with 7 bases between. The germline gives CDR1 MNHEY, CDR2 SMNVEV (reference sequence). This CDR3 has 11 residues. The CDR3 here is CASSARDEQYF. The DNA for the CDR3 is TGTGCCAGCAGTGCCAGGGACGAGCAGTACTTC.

The gene calls are TRBV4-3 and TRBJ1-2, with no clear D. V lost 5 bases and J lost 2, with 15 bases in between. Looked up from germline, CDR1 is LGHNA and CDR2 is YSLEER. CDR3 length: 15 residues. The CDR3 loop is CASSVSHSGNYGYTF. The CDR3 DNA reads as TGCGCCAGCAGCGTCAGTCACTCTGGGAACTATGGCTACACCTTC.

This clone appeared a few times. V is TRBV7-7 and J is TRBJ2-6; either TRBD1 or TRBD2 may fit D (6 bases each). V lost 5 bases to trimming and J lost 9 bases, with 20 bases between them. The CDR3 extends over 16 amino acids. CDR1 is SSHAT, CDR2 FNYEAQ, per germline (reference sequence). CDR3 sequence (DNA): TGTGCCAGCAGCCCGAGGCCCGGGGGCAGGGTCAACGTCCTGACTTTC. It encodes CASSPRPGGRVNVLTF.

J is TRBJ2-7 and V is TRBV5-4, with a tentative D call TRBD1 (7 bases). V was trimmed by 4 bases and J by 5 bases, leaving 13 bases between them. The CDR3 spans 13 residues. Per the germline V gene, CDR1 is SGHNT and CDR2 is YYREEE (reference sequence). Here the CDR3 DNA reads TGTGCCAGCAGCCGAGCAGGGGGGAACGAGCAGTACTTC. It specifies CASSRAGGNEQYF.

V gene TRBV5-6 combines with J gene TRBJ1-2; no clear D gene. V gave up 7 bases and J gave up 1 base, with 14 bases separating them. The CDR3 covers 14 residues. CDR1 and CDR2 (germline): SGHDT, YYEEEE. The CDR3 region is CASARGSLNYGYTF. CDR3 bases: TGTGCCAGCGCCAGAGGATCCCTTAACTATGGCTACACCTTC.

The table lists this clone with a few counts. The chain links TRBV18 to TRBJ2-1; D remains unclear. This CDR3 region has 12 residues. V lost 5 bases and J lost 2, with 4 bases in between. Germline V gene sequence: CDR1 KGHSH, CDR2 LQKENI. This CDR3 is CASSVAYNEQFF. The CDR3 nucleotides are TGTGCCAGCTCAGTCGCCTACAATGAGCAGTTCTTC.

V is TRBV2 and J is TRBJ1-5; the match to TRBD1 covers 8 bases. This CDR3 contains 15 residues. After removal of 2 bases from V and 9 bases from J, the junction contained 9 bases not matched to a gene. Per germline, CDR1 SNHLY and CDR2 FYNNEI. The CDR3 sequence is CASSELGQVQGPQHF. The CDR3, as DNA: TGTGCCAGCAGTGAACTGGGACAGGTTCAAGGGCCCCAGCATTTT.

This clone has more than one count but fewer than ten. The rearrangement links TRBV28 to TRBJ1-4; D might be TRBD1 (5 bases). The CDR3 has 15 amino acids. V lost 7 bases, J lost 6 bases, and 18 bases lay in between. Germline CDR1 reads MDHEN; CDR2 reads SYDVKM. This chain's CDR3 is CASTPAGGTDEKLFF. The CDR3 region has the DNA TGTGCCAGCACCCCGGCAGGTGGGACGGATGAAAAACTGTTTTTT.

This sequence joins TRBV28 and TRBJ1-4; D call uncertain. V lost 4 bases, J lost 7 bases, and 16 bases lay in between. This CDR3 is built from 15 residues. Germline V gene lookup returns CDR1 MDHEN and CDR2 SYDVKM. In DNA form, the CDR3 reads TGTGCCAGCAGTTACCCGGGGAGCCCTATTGAAAAACTGTTTTTT. Its translation is CASSYPGSPIEKLFF.

V is TRBV7-2 and J is TRBJ1-3; TRBD1 matches at 7 bases. The V gene's germline CDR1 is SGHTA and CDR2 FQGNSA. CDR3 length: 15 residues. V trimming: 5 bases; J trimming: 2 bases; junction bases outside the gene matches: 6. This CDR3 reads CASSTDRVAGNTIYF. The CDR3 DNA reads TGTGCCAGCAGCACAGACAGGGTAGCTGGAAACACCATATATTTT.

This clone was seen more than once but under ten times. Within the sample, other DNA sequences also encode this same CDR3. The rearrangement joins TRBV7-8 to TRBJ1-2; 8 positions agree with TRBD1. The CDR3 covers 14 residues. The J segment lost 5 bases and the V segment lost 5 bases, leaving 7 bases of the junction unmatched. Germline assignment: CDR1 SGHVS and CDR2 FQNEAQ. For the CDR3, the DNA is TGTGCCAGCAGCCCAAGGACAGGGTCGTATGGCTACACCTTC. Residues: CASSPRTGSYGYTF. The full variable domain, completed using reference TRBV7-8 and TRBJ1-2, is GAGVSQSPRYKVAKRGQDVALRCDPISGHVSLFWYQQALGQGPEFLTYFQNEAQLDKSGLPSDRFFAERPEGSVSTLKIQRTQQEDSAVYLCASSPRTGSYGYTFGSGTRLTVV.

This clone was seen only a few times. The rearrangement uses TRBV7-2 and TRBJ2-5; weak D call: TRBD1 (6 bases). From germline, CDR1 is SGHTA and CDR2 FQGNSA. This CDR3 comprises 15 residues. Deletions cut 5 bases from V and 5 bases from J, with 18 bases between. CDR3 sequence (DNA): TGTGCCAGCAGCAGGCGTGCAGGGGCGTTGGAGACCCAGTACTTC. It is translated as CASSRRAGALETQYF. The complete variable domain, with remaining parts taken from reference TRBV7-2 and TRBJ2-5, reads GAGVSQSPSNKVTEKGKDVELRCDPISGHTALYWYRQSLGQGLEFLIYFQGNSAPDKSGLPSDRFSAERTGGSVSTLTIQRTQQEDSAVYLCASSRRAGALETQYFGPGTRLLVL.